This entry lists 13 T cell receptor beta chains sequenced from one sample in a study of blood T cell repertoires in COVID-19. Profiled with immunoSEQ multiplex PCR; TCRdb holds only in-frame clones, not every one. Of 210,000 or so clones detected, nearly 90% appear once; the ten largest clones hold less than 0.7%. Sequencing was done on a sample of peripheral blood. These TCRs come from a man aged 45 to 65 with acute or convalescent COVID-19.

In the case of this clone: The junction and the germline gene differ at one end; a read error may be behind it. The gene calls are TRBV3-1 (or the pseudogene TRBV3-2) and TRBJ2-7; 7 bases fit TRBD1. Germline V gives CDR1 LGHDT, CDR2 YNNKEL (reference sequence). This CDR3 contains 13 residues. The CDR3 loop reads CASSAGDRRYSSF. Written as DNA, the CDR3 is TGTGCCAGCAGCGCCGGGGACAGACGCTATTCTAGCTTC.

The chain has TRBV18 and TRBJ2-7, with D possibly matching TRBD1 (6 bases). Germline V CDR1 and CDR2: KGHSH, LQKENI. V was clipped by 4 bases and J by 3 bases, with 16 bases between them. There are 15 residues in the CDR3. The CDR3 DNA reads as TGTGCCAGCTCACTCCCGGGACAACTTGACTACGAGCAGTACTTC. This sequence encodes CASSLPGQLDYEQYF.

The V and J genes are TRBV4-1 and TRBJ2-2; TRBD1 aligns across 9 bases. Germline V CDR1 and CDR2: MGHRA, YSYEKL. There are 14 residues in the CDR3. The trim removed 7 bases at V and 5 bases at J, leaving 5 bases unmatched. The CDR3 sequence is CASNWDRETGELFF. DNA for the CDR3: TGCGCCAGCAACTGGGACAGGGAGACCGGGGAGCTGTTTTTT.

This sequence joins TRBV7-9 and TRBJ1-5, with a tentative D call TRBD1 (5 bases). Per the germline V gene, CDR1 is SEHNR and CDR2 is FQNEAQ (reference sequence). The CDR3 is made up of 12 amino acids. V gave up 4 bases and J gave up 11 bases, with 12 bases separating them. The CDR3 bases are TGTGCCAGCAGCTGGGGGGGGATGGCCCAGCATTTT. This sequence encodes CASSWGGMAQHF.

This chain links TRBV27 with TRBJ1-6; TRBD1 might be the D (5 bases). Deletions cut 4 bases from V and 4 bases from J, with 17 bases between. CDR1 and CDR2 (germline): MNHEY, SMNVEV (reference sequence). This CDR3 spans 17 amino acids. For the CDR3, the DNA is TGTGCCAGCAGTTCCCAGGGAAGGTCTATTTATAATTCACCCCTCCACTTT. It yields the protein CASSSQGRSIYNSPLHF.

The rearrangement links TRBV27 to TRBJ2-7, with TRBD1 identical over 10 bases. CDR3 length: 16 residues. Germline-derived CDR1 and CDR2 are MNHEY and SMNVEV (reference sequence). V was clipped by 2 bases and J by 2 bases; unmatched bases: 6. The CDR3 here is CASSLLQGQGTYEQYF. CDR3 DNA sequence: TGTGCCAGCAGTTTACTCCAGGGACAGGGGACCTACGAGCAGTACTTC.

The gene calls are TRBV19 and TRBJ1-5; the match to TRBD1 covers 8 bases. V shed 7 bases and J 7 bases; nucleotides not matched to a gene: 9. CDR3 length: 14 amino acids. CDR1 LNHDA and CDR2 SQIVND come from the germline V gene (reference sequence). The CDR3 DNA reads as TGTGCCAGTAAATTGCAGGGGGCAGAACAGCCCCAGCATTTT. Protein: CASKLQGAEQPQHF.

This chain uses TRBV5-1 with TRBJ1-1; 7 bases match TRBD1. Germline CDR1 SGHRS, CDR2 YFSETQ. The CDR3 is 17 residues long. V gave up 2 bases and J gave up 3 bases; unmatched junction bases: 13. The CDR3 sequence: CASSFKPITGADTEAFF. CDR3 sequence (DNA): TGCGCCAGCAGCTTCAAACCCATCACAGGGGCAGACACTGAAGCTTTCTTT.

The chain employs TRBV10-3 and TRBJ1-4; D not certain. The CDR3 is 13 residues long. The V gene's germline CDR1 is ENHRY and CDR2 SYGVKD. Trimming shortened V by 6 bases and J by 4 bases, and 9 bases separated the two germline ends. CDR3 loop: CAISLERNEKLFF. DNA of the CDR3: TGTGCCATCAGCCTAGAACGTAATGAAAAACTGTTTTTT.

V is TRBV28 and J is TRBJ2-1; 9 nucleotides align to TRBD1. Losses at the gene ends were 5 bases for V and 4 bases for J; bases not matched to a gene: 18. Germline V gene data show CDR1 as MDHEN and CDR2 as SYDVKM. This CDR3 has 19 residues. The CDR3 loop is CASSPPQGAYFNLYNEQFF. The CDR3 bases are TGTGCCAGCAGTCCCCCACAGGGGGCGTACTTCAATCTTTACAATGAGCAGTTCTTC.

The chain combines TRBV6-1 with TRBJ2-2; D remains unclear. The germline CDR1 and CDR2 sequences are MNHNS and SASEGT. This CDR3 has 14 amino acids. The V end was cut by 0 bases, the J end by 6 bases, with 8 bases between. CDR3 sequence: CASSEARRSGELFF. The CDR3 DNA reads as TGTGCCAGCAGTGAAGCGCGTCGGTCCGGGGAGCTGTTTTTT.

The gene calls are TRBV6-5 and TRBJ1-5; 7 bases line up with TRBD1. CDR3 length: 15 residues. Germline-derived CDR1 and CDR2 are MNHEY and SVGAGI. With V trimmed by 7 bases and J by 7 bases, 13 bases remained unmatched. The CDR3 nucleotides are TGTGCCAGCACTCGAAGTCGACAGGGCATGCAGCCCCAGCATTTT. It yields the protein CASTRSRQGMQPQHF.

CDR3 bases: TGTGCCAGCAGTGGGGACTCGGGCGGCAATCAGCCCCAGCATTTT. Protein product: CASSGDSGGNQPQHF. The V call is TRBV2, the J call TRBJ1-5; TRBD1 is a possible D gene (5 bases). Germline V gene data show CDR1 as SNHLY and CDR2 as FYNNEI. The length of the CDR3 is 15 residues. Trimming shortened V by 4 bases and J by 2 bases, and 12 bases separated the two germline ends.